A single T cell receptor beta chain is shown here with its context. Its cognate antigen is unknown. The record originates from a study of cytomegalovirus exposure and HLA in healthy donors. Primers for the PCR totalled 60 Vbeta and 13 Jbeta. Repertoires were generated with immunoSEQ multiplex PCR, while TCRdb's copy carries only in-frame clones and drops some. The sample contains about 260,000 clones, almost 85% of which appear only once. Study-level results: Excluded: some indistinguishable V segments such as TRBV6-2 and TRBV6-3. Reportedly, a later analysis found an Asian-associated ancestry cluster had fewer N-insertions than the roughly 670-donor mean.

The V end was cut by 9 bases, the J end by 4 bases, with 6 bases between. CDR1 and CDR2 (germline): SNHLY, FYNNEI. There are 10 residues in the CDR3. Sequenced material: PBMCs. The rearrangement uses TRBV2 and TRBJ1-1; D not resolved. The receptor's source is a middle-aged woman in good health and CMV-seropositive. The CDR3 sequence: CASRGTEAFF. The CDR3 DNA reads TGTGCCAGTCGGGGCACTGAAGCTTTCTTT.